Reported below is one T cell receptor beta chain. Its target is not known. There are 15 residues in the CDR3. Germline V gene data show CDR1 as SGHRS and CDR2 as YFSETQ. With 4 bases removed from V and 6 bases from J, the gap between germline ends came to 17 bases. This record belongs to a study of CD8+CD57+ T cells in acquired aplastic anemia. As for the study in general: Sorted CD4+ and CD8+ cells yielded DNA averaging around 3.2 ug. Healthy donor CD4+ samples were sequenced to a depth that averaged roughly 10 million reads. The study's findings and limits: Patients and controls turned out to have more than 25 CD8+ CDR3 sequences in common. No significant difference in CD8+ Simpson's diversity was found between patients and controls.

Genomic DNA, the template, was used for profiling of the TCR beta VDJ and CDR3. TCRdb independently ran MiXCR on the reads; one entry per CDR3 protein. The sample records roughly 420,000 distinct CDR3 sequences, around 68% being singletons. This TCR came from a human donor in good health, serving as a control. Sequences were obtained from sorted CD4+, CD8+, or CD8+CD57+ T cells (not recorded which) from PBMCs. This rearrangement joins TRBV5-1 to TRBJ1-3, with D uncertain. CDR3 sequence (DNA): TGCGCCAGCAGCAAGGACTCGGTCAACGCAAACACCATATATTTT. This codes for CASSKDSVNANTIYF.